The clone carrying this TCR beta chain has a single count. Antigen unknown. Terminally differentiated effector memory CD45RA+ cells were excluded by CCR7 positive selection of CD45RO-negative cells. The donors, healthy adults who were HIV-negative, had experienced no recent acute infections or vaccinations. The record originates from a study of shared clonotypes between healthy human individuals. The CDR3 is made up of 13 amino acids. V dropped 4 bases and J dropped 4 bases, with 9 bases sitting between them. CDR1 is MGHDK and CDR2 is SYGVNS in the germline V gene. The study's findings and limits: It was only blood that was sampled, and tissue repertoires likely differ. A reduction in generation probabilities was seen for non-shared clonotypes relative to those shared by all four donors.

Each subset's genomic DNA was shared equally among a number of immunoSEQ plates. Assay used: immunoSEQ multiplex PCR; TCRdb lists only in-frame clones, some missing. This table holds about 820,000 clones, around 92% found once. V and J are TRBV25-1 and TRBJ2-3, with a weak D call TRBD1 (6 bases). The TCR originated in a man aged 25-45 years in good health. Sample: naive CD8+ T cells sorted from blood. CDR3 DNA sequence: TGTGCCAGCAGTGGGCCAGGGGCAGATACGCAGTATTTT. Protein sequence: CASSGPGADTQYF.